Listed below are T cell receptor beta chains from one sample, sequenced in a study of cytomegalovirus exposure and HLA in healthy donors. Repertoires were generated with immunoSEQ multiplex PCR, while TCRdb's copy carries only in-frame clones and drops some. Altogether 150,000 to 180,000 clones are present, approximately 86% being singletons, with the ten largest covering 2.1%. Sequencing input: PBMCs. The receptors derive from a human donor in good health. Both conserved end residues are part of each CDR3.

CDR3 length: 16
V gene: TRBV28
J gene: TRBJ2-1
CDR3 protein: CASSFLAGGDYNEQFF

CDR3 length: 16
V gene: TRBV4-3
J gene: TRBJ2-1
CDR3 protein: CASSQDTGGSYNEQFF

CDR3 length: 16
V gene: TRBV9
J gene: TRBJ2-1
CDR3 protein: CASRSHRAQSGNEQFF

CDR3 length: 13
V gene: TRBV2
J gene: TRBJ1-1
CDR3 protein: CASSSTGETEAFF

CDR3 length: 12
V gene: TRBV9
J gene: TRBJ1-3
CDR3 protein: CASSSGEDTIYF

CDR3 length: 15
V gene: TRBV7-9
J gene: TRBJ2-1
CDR3 protein: CASSLVPRTYNEQFF

CDR3 length: 15
V gene: TRBV7-9
J gene: TRBJ2-3
CDR3 protein: CASSLLGQGGDTQYF

CDR3 length: 13
V gene: TRBV29-1
J gene: TRBJ2-1
CDR3 protein: CSVGLRGVNEQFF

CDR3 length: 16
V gene: TRBV4-3
J gene: TRBJ1-6
CDR3 protein: CASSQTPGGFNSPLHF

CDR3 length: 13
V gene: TRBV6-1
J gene: TRBJ2-7
CDR3 protein: CASSEESAYEQYF

CDR3 length: 15
V gene: TRBV2
J gene: TRBJ2-3
CDR3 protein: CASREWTSGRDTQYF

CDR3 length: 14
V gene: TRBV5-5
J gene: TRBJ1-5
CDR3 protein: CASSLLGADQPQHF

CDR3 length: 18
V gene: TRBV7-2
J gene: TRBJ2-7
CDR3 protein: CASRLTGTSGVLSYEQYF

CDR3 length: 17
V gene: TRBV7-9
J gene: TRBJ2-3
CDR3 protein: CASSLGLAGVRTDTQYF

CDR3 length: 12
V gene: TRBV7-9
J gene: TRBJ1-2
CDR3 protein: CASSPATSGYTF

CDR3 length: 11
V gene: TRBV7-8
J gene: TRBJ1-2
CDR3 protein: CASSSNYGYTF

CDR3 length: 15
V gene: TRBV5-4
J gene: TRBJ2-5
CDR3 protein: CASSLVGGKQETQYF

CDR3 length: 12
V gene: TRBV27
J gene: TRBJ2-5
CDR3 protein: CASSLRGQTQYF

CDR3 length: 11
V gene: TRBV6-5
J gene: TRBJ1-1
CDR3 protein: CASKGGTEAFF

CDR3 length: 16
V gene: TRBV11-3
J gene: TRBJ2-2
CDR3 protein: CASSSDLGLNTGELFF

CDR3 length: 15
V gene: TRBV7-9
J gene: TRBJ2-5
CDR3 protein: CASSLRLAEQETQYF

CDR3 length: 14
V gene: TRBV7-6
J gene: TRBJ1-5
CDR3 protein: CASSRLAGNQPQHF

CDR3 length: 15
V gene: TRBV6-4
J gene: TRBJ2-2
CDR3 protein: CASSRDYANTGELFF

CDR3 length: 14
V gene: TRBV7-2
J gene: TRBJ2-7
CDR3 protein: CASSTEGASHEQYF

CDR3 length: 14
V gene: TRBV5-1
J gene: TRBJ1-1
CDR3 protein: CASRPTPTGTEAFF

CDR3 length: 15
V gene: TRBV29-1
J gene: TRBJ2-7
CDR3 protein: CSVRATSGGSYEQYF

CDR3 length: 15
V gene: TRBV18
J gene: TRBJ2-3
CDR3 protein: CASSRPNLGTDTQYF

CDR3 length: 15
V gene: TRBV7-3
J gene: TRBJ2-7
CDR3 protein: CASSLSGGISYEQYF

CDR3 length: 14
V gene: TRBV7-6
J gene: TRBJ1-2
CDR3 protein: CASSLVEGAGGYTF

CDR3 length: 16
V gene: TRBV4-1
J gene: TRBJ1-2
CDR3 protein: CASSQDGTGDSYGYTF

CDR3 length: 16
V gene: TRBV7-7
J gene: TRBJ2-2
CDR3 protein: CASSPSPRGEVGELFF

CDR3 length: 13
V gene: TRBV19
J gene: TRBJ2-7
CDR3 protein: CASSVDRNYEQYF

CDR3 length: 16
V gene: TRBV18
J gene: TRBJ2-7
CDR3 protein: CASSPPIAGGRYEQYF

CDR3 length: 18
V gene: TRBV27
J gene: TRBJ2-6
CDR3 protein: CASSFREREGTGANVLTF

CDR3 length: 16
V gene: TRBV30
J gene: TRBJ2-7
CDR3 protein: CAWTTSGRGRSYEQYF

CDR3 length: 14
V gene: TRBV27
J gene: TRBJ1-2
CDR3 protein: CASSLAGGGFGYTF

CDR3 length: 13
V gene: TRBV7-6
J gene: TRBJ2-1
CDR3 protein: CASSFRQGNEQFF

CDR3 length: 15
V gene: TRBV7-3
J gene: TRBJ2-1
CDR3 protein: CASSPGQAGNNEQFF

CDR3 length: 14
V gene: TRBV10-3
J gene: TRBJ1-2
CDR3 protein: CAIRGTGGRYGYTF

CDR3 length: 18
V gene: TRBV7-9
J gene: TRBJ2-1
CDR3 protein: CASSLVDGTFLSYNEQFF

CDR3 length: 17
V gene: TRBV28
J gene: TRBJ2-7
CDR3 protein: CASSLGAGLIGPTLQYF

CDR3 length: 13
V gene: TRBV6-6
J gene: TRBJ1-4
CDR3 protein: CASSTQGVEKLFF

CDR3 length: 14
V gene: TRBV7-2
J gene: TRBJ2-1
CDR3 protein: CASSSSTGYNEQFF

CDR3 length: 17
V gene: TRBV7-9
J gene: TRBJ2-6
CDR3 protein: CASSPPDGNSGANVLTF

CDR3 length: 20
V gene: TRBV5-1
J gene: TRBJ2-7
CDR3 protein: CASSLVGSGTPRWGSYEQYF

CDR3 length: 14
V gene: TRBV14
J gene: TRBJ1-1
CDR3 protein: CASSQVMRNTEAFF

CDR3 length: 18
V gene: TRBV28
J gene: TRBJ1-5
CDR3 protein: CASSSPAPGQGSNQPQHF

CDR3 length: 15
V gene: TRBV27
J gene: TRBJ1-4
CDR3 protein: CASSPRDRANEKLFF

CDR3 length: 17
V gene: TRBV18
J gene: TRBJ1-3
CDR3 protein: CASSRLSGGISGNTIYF

CDR3 length: 15
V gene: TRBV19
J gene: TRBJ2-3
CDR3 protein: CASSIGLAGTDTQYF

CDR3 length: 15
V gene: TRBV15
J gene: TRBJ2-6
CDR3 protein: CATSRGGSGANVLTF

CDR3 length: 13
V gene: TRBV30
J gene: TRBJ1-3
CDR3 protein: CAWSTSSGNTIYF

CDR3 length: 14
V gene: TRBV2
J gene: TRBJ1-2
CDR3 protein: CASSQPRDRGGYTF

CDR3 length: 13
V gene: TRBV28
J gene: TRBJ1-2
CDR3 protein: CASSRGGYGGYTF